Each of the 5 T cell receptor beta chains below was sequenced from the same sample in a study of somatic mutations in cytotoxic T cells in rheumatoid arthritis. Generated by immunoSEQ multiplex PCR, the TCRdb table keeps only in-frame clones and is missing some. The top ten hold roughly 3.2% of the sample, which has tens of thousands of clones, approximately 84% seen once. The sample comprised CD8+ T cells sorted from blood. Receptors originate from a man aged 40-55 years in good health.

The chain combines TRBV10-2 with TRBJ2-3; D call uncertain. Germline loops: CDR1 WSHSY, CDR2 SAAADI. Trimming removed 3 bases from V and 0 bases from J, with 7 bases in between. The CDR3 length is 14 residues. CDR3 loop: CASSEGRSTDTQYF. Here the CDR3 DNA reads TGCGCCAGCAGTGAAGGCAGGAGCACAGATACGCAGTATTTT.

Turning to this clone: The sample holds other DNA sequences that translate to the same CDR3. The chain recombines TRBV30 with TRBJ2-7; D remains ambiguous. The ends were cut back, 0 bases at V and 1 base at J, with 7 bases in the middle. Germline values: CDR1 GTSNPN, CDR2 SVGIG (reference sequence). The CDR3 runs to 13 residues. The CDR3 DNA sequence: TGTGCCTGGAGTGTAGGCGGTTCCTACGAGCAGTACTTC. Protein: CAWSVGGSYEQYF.

This clone appeared once. The rearrangement links TRBV11-2 to TRBJ2-2; D not certain. The CDR3 is made up of 14 amino acids. In germline, CDR1 is SGHAT, CDR2 FQNNGV. Between the trimmed V and J ends, which lost 1 base and 3 bases, there was a span of 6 bases. For the CDR3, the DNA is TGTGCCAGCAGCTTAGGGCTGTACACCGGGGAGCTGTTTTTT. Its translation: CASSLGLYTGELFF.

The chain couples TRBV27 to TRBJ1-1; D is unclear. Deletions cut 5 bases from V and 0 bases from J, with 7 bases between. The CDR3 contains 13 residues. Germline values: CDR1 MNHEY, CDR2 SMNVEV (reference sequence). The CDR3 loop reads CASSMGMNTEAFF. In DNA, the CDR3 is TGTGCCAGCAGTATGGGAATGAACACTGAAGCTTTCTTT.

V gene TRBV28 combines with J gene TRBJ2-5; possible D gene TRBD1, 5 bases. Germline V CDR1 and CDR2: MDHEN, SYDVKM. Trimming took off 10 bases at V and 1 base at J, with 13 bases between the two ends. CDR3 length: 13 amino acids. This CDR3 reads CATQDRSQETQYF. The CDR3 coding sequence is TGTGCCACCCAAGACAGATCCCAAGAGACCCAGTACTTC.